This TCR beta chain is from a study of naive and memory T cell subsets. General study points: Possibly reflecting memory cells re-expressing CD45RA, a few larger clonotypes occurred in naive repertoires, especially CD8.

A word on this clonotype: Its antigen is currently unknown.

V lost 5 bases to trimming and J lost 0 bases; unmatched junction nucleotides: 5. This CDR3 has 16 residues. The beta constant-region primer was an equimolar mix of two oligonucleotides covering TRBC1 and TRBC2. Nested alpha and beta constant-region primers with the SP2 primer drove four PCR rounds on ligated cDNA. Ligation attached a single-stranded oligonucleotide with a 12-nucleotide UMI and the SP2 primer to the cDNA 3' end. TCRdb re-called the UMI-ligation and nested PCR reads through MiXCR, storing one row per CDR3 protein. The data contain under 150,000 distinct CDR3 sequences, 15% to 25% of them singletons. Cells stained for CD3, CD4, CD8, CD45RA, CD27 and viability were sorted into four CD45RA/CD27 subsets.

The source of this sequence is a human donor in good health. J is TRBJ2-3 and V is TRBV12-3 or TRBV12-4; 10 nucleotides match TRBD2. The source material was naive CD8+ T cells from blood. The CDR3 reads CASSSGRGGSTDTQYF. CDR3 nucleotides: TGTGCCAGCAGTAGCGGGAGGGGGGGTAGCACAGATACGCAGTATTTT.